This T cell receptor beta chain was recorded in a study of post-analysis software for immune sequencing data. Whole-study results and caveats: Comparison of patients with controls showed 4 to 6 TRBV segments more frequent in patients, TRBV5-6, TRBV5-1 and TRBV20-1 among them.

V lost 3 bases and J lost 3; bases outside the gene matches: 4. This CDR3 is 14 amino acids long. From germline, CDR1 is SGHTA and CDR2 FQGNSA. Unique molecular identifiers were built into the TCR beta cDNA libraries. T cells numbering roughly 0.9 to 10 million yielded cDNA molecules that totaled about 500,000. TCRdb re-called the PCR reads through MiXCR, storing one row per CDR3 protein. The table has about 810,000 distinct CDR3 sequences, roughly 50% seen once. Of note for this clonotype: What it binds is not known.

The sequence was obtained from a girl aged 5-17 years with multiple sclerosis. The sequenced sample was blood. The chain is built from TRBV7-2 and TRBJ1-2; 7 nucleotides match TRBD1. The CDR3 bases are TGTGCCAGCAGCTTTGACAGGGATGACTATGGCTACACCTTC. As protein: CASSFDRDDYGYTF.